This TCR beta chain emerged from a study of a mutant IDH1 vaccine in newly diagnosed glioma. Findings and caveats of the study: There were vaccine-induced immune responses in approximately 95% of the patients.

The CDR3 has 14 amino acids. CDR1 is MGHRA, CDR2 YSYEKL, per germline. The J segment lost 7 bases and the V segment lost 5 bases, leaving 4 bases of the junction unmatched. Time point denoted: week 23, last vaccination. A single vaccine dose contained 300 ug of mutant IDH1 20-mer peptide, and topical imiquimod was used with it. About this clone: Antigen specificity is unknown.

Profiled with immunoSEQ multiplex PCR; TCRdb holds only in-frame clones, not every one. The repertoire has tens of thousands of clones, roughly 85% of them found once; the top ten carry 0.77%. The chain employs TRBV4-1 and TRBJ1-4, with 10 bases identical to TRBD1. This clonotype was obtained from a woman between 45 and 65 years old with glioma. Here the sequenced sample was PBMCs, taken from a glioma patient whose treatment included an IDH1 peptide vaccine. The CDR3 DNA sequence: TGCGCCAGCAGCTTTCGGACAGGGGGTGAAAAACTGTTTTTT. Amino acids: CASSFRTGGEKLFF.